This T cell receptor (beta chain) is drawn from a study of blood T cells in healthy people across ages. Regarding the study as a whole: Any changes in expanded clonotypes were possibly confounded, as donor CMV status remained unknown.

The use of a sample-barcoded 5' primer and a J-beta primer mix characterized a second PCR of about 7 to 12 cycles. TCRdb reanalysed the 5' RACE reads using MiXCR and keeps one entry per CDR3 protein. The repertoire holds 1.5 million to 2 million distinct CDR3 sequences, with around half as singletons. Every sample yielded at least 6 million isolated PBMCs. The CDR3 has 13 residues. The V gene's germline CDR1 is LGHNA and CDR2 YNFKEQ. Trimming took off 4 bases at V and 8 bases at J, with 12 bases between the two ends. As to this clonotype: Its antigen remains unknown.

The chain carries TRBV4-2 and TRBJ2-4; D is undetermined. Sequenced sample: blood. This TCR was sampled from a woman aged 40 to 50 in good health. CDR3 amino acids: CASSPQRPYIQYF. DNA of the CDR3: TGTGCCAGCAGCCCCCAGAGGCCGTACATTCAGTACTTC.